The rows below give T cell receptor beta chains drawn from one sample of a study of blood T cell repertoires in COVID-19. The data were produced by immunoSEQ multiplex PCR, yet TCRdb's version contains in-frame clones alone and is incomplete. The sample lists some 100,000 clones; 65% to 90% were seen once. Sequencing input: peripheral blood. These receptors originate from a woman older than 75 with active or convalescent COVID-19. Each CDR3 is given with its conserved first and last residue. The D gene is left open where the match is weak. Expanded clones get a size class; other rows say once, few or many, or leave the size out.

clone_size: NA; d_call: TRBD1; v_call: TRBV7-9; j_call: TRBJ1-4; cdr3_nt: TGTGCCAGCAGCCCCGGGACAGGGGTCATTAATGAAAAACTGTTTTTT; cdr3_aa: CASSPGTGVINEKLFF
clone_size: few; d_call: NA; v_call: TRBV5-1; j_call: TRBJ2-2; cdr3_nt: TGCGCCAGCAGCTTGATCCGTAACACCGGGGAGCTGTTTTTT; cdr3_aa: CASSLIRNTGELFF
clone_size: NA; d_call: NA; v_call: TRBV6-2/TRBV6-3; j_call: TRBJ2-3; cdr3_nt: TGTGCCAGCAGTTACATGGGGCACCGAAGGGATACGCAGTATTTT; cdr3_aa: CASSYMGHRRDTQYF
clone_size: NA; d_call: TRBD1; v_call: TRBV5-5; j_call: TRBJ1-1; cdr3_nt: TGTGCCAGCAGCTTTGTCCGGGACAGCACTGAAGCTTTCTTT; cdr3_aa: CASSFVRDSTEAFF
clone_size: NA; d_call: NA; v_call: TRBV5-4; j_call: TRBJ2-7; cdr3_nt: TGTGCCAGCAGCTCCTTAACCCCAGGGGTGGGCGAGCAGTACTTC; cdr3_aa: CASSSLTPGVGEQYF
clone_size: NA; d_call: NA; v_call: TRBV21-1; j_call: TRBJ2-2; cdr3_nt: TGTGCCAGCAGCAAAGAGACTAGCGGGAATACCGGGGAGCTGTTTTTT; cdr3_aa: CASSKETSGNTGELFF
clone_size: few; d_call: TRBD1; v_call: TRBV4-1; j_call: TRBJ1-5; cdr3_nt: TGCGCCAGCAGCCAAGAATTCGGACAGGGGGTTTGGAGCAATCAGCCCCAGCATTTT; cdr3_aa: CASSQEFGQGVWSNQPQHF
clone_size: NA; d_call: TRBD1; v_call: TRBV27; j_call: TRBJ2-7; cdr3_nt: TGTGCCAGCAGTCCAGAGACAGGGTACCGAACCTACGAGCAGTACTTC; cdr3_aa: CASSPETGYRTYEQYF
clone_size: NA; d_call: TRBD1; v_call: TRBV7-3; j_call: TRBJ2-2; cdr3_nt: TGTGCCAGCAGCGAGACAGGGGGCGGGGAGCTGTTTTTT; cdr3_aa: CASSETGGGELFF
clone_size: NA; d_call: TRBD1; v_call: TRBV12-3/TRBV12-4; j_call: TRBJ1-2; cdr3_nt: TGTGCCAGCAGCGACAGGGTTGGCTACACCTTC; cdr3_aa: CASSDRVGYTF
clone_size: NA; d_call: TRBD1; v_call: TRBV19; j_call: TRBJ1-5; cdr3_nt: TGTGCCAGTAGTACACAGGGGGCGGGCAATCAGCCCCAGCATTTT; cdr3_aa: CASSTQGAGNQPQHF
clone_size: NA; d_call: NA; v_call: TRBV27; j_call: TRBJ1-1; cdr3_nt: TGTGCCAGCAGTTTACCCACGGGCACTGAAGCTTTCTTT; cdr3_aa: CASSLPTGTEAFF
clone_size: once; d_call: TRBD2; v_call: TRBV11-3; j_call: TRBJ2-5; cdr3_nt: TGTGCCAGCAGCTTAGGACGCGGGGGGGGGCGAGAGACCCAGTACTTC; cdr3_aa: CASSLGRGGGRETQYF
clone_size: NA; d_call: NA; v_call: TRBV16; j_call: TRBJ1-5; cdr3_nt: TGTGCCAGCAGCCAATCAGGAGGGCCCCCCGGTCAGCCCCAGCATTTT; cdr3_aa: CASSQSGGPPGQPQHF
clone_size: NA; d_call: TRBD1; v_call: TRBV2; j_call: TRBJ2-2; cdr3_nt: TGTGCCAGCAGTTACCAGTCAGGGGGATCCACCGGGGAGCTGTTTTTT; cdr3_aa: CASSYQSGGSTGELFF
clone_size: NA; d_call: NA; v_call: TRBV7-2; j_call: TRBJ2-4; cdr3_nt: TGTGCCAGCAGTTGGCTCGGGGCCAAAAACATTCAGTACTTC; cdr3_aa: CASSWLGAKNIQYF
clone_size: NA; d_call: TRBD2; v_call: TRBV18; j_call: TRBJ2-1; cdr3_nt: TGTGCCAGCTCACCACCCAGTGAGCGGGAGGGCCGTCAATTCTTC; cdr3_aa: CASSPPSEREGRQFF
clone_size: NA; d_call: TRBD1; v_call: TRBV7-3; j_call: TRBJ2-2; cdr3_nt: TGTGCCAGCAGACAGGGACAGGGTGGGACCGGGGAGCTGTTTTTT; cdr3_aa: CASRQGQGGTGELFF
clone_size: NA; d_call: TRBD1; v_call: TRBV18; j_call: TRBJ1-5; cdr3_nt: TGTGCCAGCTCACCCGGGACAGGGGCAGGACAGCCCCAGCATTTT; cdr3_aa: CASSPGTGAGQPQHF
clone_size: NA; d_call: TRBD2; v_call: TRBV9; j_call: TRBJ2-3; cdr3_nt: TGTGCCAGCAGCAAACTAGCGGGAGGCTCCACAGATACGCAGTATTTT; cdr3_aa: CASSKLAGGSTDTQYF
clone_size: NA; d_call: TRBD1; v_call: TRBV5-1; j_call: TRBJ2-7; cdr3_nt: TGCGCCAGCAGCTCACAGGGACAGGGAGGCGAGCAGTACTTC; cdr3_aa: CASSSQGQGGEQYF
clone_size: NA; d_call: NA; v_call: TRBV7-3; j_call: TRBJ2-1; cdr3_nt: TGTGCCAGCAGCCAGGGGGTACCCGGTAGCGGGAATCGGAATGAGCAGTTCTTC; cdr3_aa: CASSQGVPGSGNRNEQFF
clone_size: NA; d_call: NA; v_call: TRBV10-3; j_call: TRBJ2-2; cdr3_nt: TGTGCCGGCGGAGGGGATTCCTTGAACACCGGGGAGCTGTTTTTT; cdr3_aa: CAGGGDSLNTGELFF
clone_size: NA; d_call: NA; v_call: TRBV24-1; j_call: TRBJ2-1; cdr3_nt: TGTGCCACCAGTGATTTGTACAGTTCGGCTTCTTTGAATGAGCAGTTCTTC; cdr3_aa: CATSDLYSSASLNEQFF